This TCR beta chain stems from a study of blood T cell repertoires in COVID-19. Some clones are missing from TCRdb's copy, which holds only in-frame ones; the method was immunoSEQ multiplex PCR. The sample lists 250,000 to 350,000 clones; more than 70% were seen once. The CDR3 loop spans 13 amino acids. Trimming took 7 bases from V and 4 from J, leaving 16 bases between them. Germline lookup yields CDR1 SQVTM and CDR2 ANQGSEA. This TCR came from a woman younger than 45 who had recovered from COVID-19. The sequencing sample was made of peripheral blood. The chain uses TRBV29-1 and TRBJ1-2, with D possibly TRBD1 on 6 matching bases. The CDR3 coding sequence is TGCAGCGCAGTCGACAGGAACCTCTATGGCTACACCTTC. It specifies CSAVDRNLYGYTF.